The present TCR beta chain was sequenced within a study of T cells in Graves' hyperthyroidism and ophthalmopathy. As for the study in general: Before any treatment, at initial diagnosis, peripheral blood was collected.

Study-level findings and limits: Separating ophthalmopathy from stable hyperthyroidism was achieved by a 13 V-J model. Among clonotypes expanded in thyroid above 0.001, most were also found in blood.

TCR beta CDR3 sequences were amplified from RNA transcripts. The study used the HTBI primer set for a first-round RT-PCR of the TCR CDR3. TCRdb reprocessed the multiplex PCR reads via MiXCR and lists one record per CDR3 protein. This sample has more than 650,000 distinct CDR3 sequences; approximately 14% occur once, and the top ten carry roughly 10%. Patients were aged 18 to 65, had disease duration under 2 months, and had newly diagnosed hyperthyroidism. For this clonotype: What it binds is not known.

V was clipped by 3 bases and J by 4 bases; unmatched bases: 11. This CDR3 comprises 19 residues. CDR1 is KGHSH and CDR2 is LQKENI in the germline V gene. The sequenced material came from blood. The receptor was isolated from a woman aged 18-29 years with Graves' hyperthyroidism. V gene TRBV18 combines with J gene TRBJ2-1; 14 bases map to TRBD2. DNA for the CDR3: TGTGCCAGCTCACCCCCTACTGGACTAGCGGGAGGACGGTACAATGAGCAGTTCTTC. Translation: CASSPPTGLAGGRYNEQFF.